This TCR beta chain came from a study of cytomegalovirus exposure and HLA in healthy donors. As for the study in general: An early data release held tens of millions of unique TCRs from HLA-typed donors. Findings and caveats of the study: No immune exposure information besides CMV serostatus was available. Most TCR beta V segments were productive about 90% or about 30% of the time in an earlier analysis.

V was trimmed by 3 bases and J by 5 bases, leaving 13 bases between them. Germline values: CDR1 ENHRY, CDR2 SYGVKD. The CDR3 is made up of 14 amino acids. It was with 60 Vbeta and 13 Jbeta primers that the PCR ran. Using immunoSEQ multiplex PCR, the repertoire was profiled, and TCRdb retains in-frame clones only, with some absent. Among 100,000 or so clones listed, approximately 72% were seen once. This clone has a single count. What it binds is unknown. The chain uses TRBV10-3 and TRBJ1-1, with a possible D match to TRBD1 (5 bases). Sequenced input: PBMCs. This sequence was found in a male donor in good health and CMV-seropositive. The CDR3 loop is CAISEGVALTEAFF. The CDR3 DNA follows: TGTGCCATCAGTGAAGGGGTTGCCTTAACTGAAGCTTTCTTT.